Only a few counts were recorded for the clone carrying this T cell receptor beta chain. These data come from a study of blood T cells in healthy people across ages. Extraction of total RNA produced a minimum of 5.5 micrograms from each sample. The second PCR ran roughly 7 to 12 cycles with a sample-barcoded 5' primer and J-beta primers. One entry per CDR3 protein, called by TCRdb with MiXCR from the 5' RACE reads. The sample contains more than 1,000,000 distinct CDR3 sequences, around 25% of which appear only once. The CDR3 is made up of 14 amino acids. Germline V gene lookup returns CDR1 SGHTA and CDR2 FQGTGA. V was cut by 5 bases and J by 5 bases, with 12 bases left in between. The same sample was also used in a study of T cells of mothers and their children. That study reports: The authors added sample barcodes and 2-4 random nucleotides using the M1S primer of the second PCR. Comparable shaping of TCR recombination output by thymic selection was observed in related and unrelated pairs.

The sequencing sample was made of blood. This sequence was found in a girl aged 2-10 years in good health. This chain joins TRBV7-3 and TRBJ1-4; D is perhaps TRBD1 (5 bases). The CDR3 DNA reads as TGTGCCAGCAGCCCGGGACCGAACAATGAAAAACTGTTTTTT. Translated: CASSPGPNNEKLFF.